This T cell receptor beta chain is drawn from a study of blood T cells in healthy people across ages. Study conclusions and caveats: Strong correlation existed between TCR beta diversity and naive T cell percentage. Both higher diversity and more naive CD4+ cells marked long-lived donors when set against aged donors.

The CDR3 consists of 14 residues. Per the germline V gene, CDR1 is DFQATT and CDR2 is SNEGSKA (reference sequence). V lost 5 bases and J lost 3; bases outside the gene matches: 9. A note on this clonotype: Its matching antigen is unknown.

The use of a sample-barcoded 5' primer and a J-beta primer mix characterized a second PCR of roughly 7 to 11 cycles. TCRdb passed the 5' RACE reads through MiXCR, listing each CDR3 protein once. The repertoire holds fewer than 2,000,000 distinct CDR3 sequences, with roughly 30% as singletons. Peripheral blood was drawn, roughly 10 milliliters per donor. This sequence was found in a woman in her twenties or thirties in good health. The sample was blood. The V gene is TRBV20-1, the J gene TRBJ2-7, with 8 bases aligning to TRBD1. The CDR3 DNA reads TGCAGTGCTTCTTTGACAGGGGCCAACTACGAGCAGTACTTC. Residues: CSASLTGANYEQYF.